Each of the 25 T cell receptor beta chains below was sequenced from the same sample in a study of early T cells in non-severe SARS-CoV-2 infection. TCRdb re-analysed the 5' RACE reads in MiXCR, keeping a single row per CDR3 protein. This sample has roughly 52,000 distinct CDR3 sequences, with around 7.5% found just once. Material: whole blood. These receptors were taken from an adult who was a healthcare worker with PCR-confirmed SARS-CoV-2 infection or an uninfected control (not recorded which).

This clonotype was observed a few times. The J gene is TRBJ2-7, the V gene TRBV28; 10 nucleotides align to TRBD2. This CDR3 is 15 amino acids long. Germline assignment: CDR1 MDHEN and CDR2 SYDVKM. J gave up 0 bases and V 4 bases, and 3 bases lay outside the gene matches. The CDR3 DNA is TGTGCCAGCAGTTCTCCTAGCGGGAGCTCCTACGAGCAGTACTTC. Its translation: CASSSPSGSSYEQYF.

The gene calls are TRBV7-6 and TRBJ1-2, with TRBD1 identical over 12 bases. Looked up from germline, CDR1 is SGHVS and CDR2 is FNYEAQ. The CDR3 consists of 14 residues. V lost 5 bases and J lost 5; bases outside the gene matches: 3. In DNA form, the CDR3 reads TGTGCCAGCAGCCGGGACAGGGGGCCGTATGGCTACACCTTC. This sequence encodes CASSRDRGPYGYTF.

The V gene is TRBV5-4, the J gene TRBJ2-2; D gene uncertain. Germline lookup yields CDR1 SGHNT and CDR2 YYREEE (reference sequence). This CDR3 is built from 13 residues. V shed 0 bases and J shed 6 bases, with 6 bases lying between them. CDR3 in amino acids: CASSLGGPGELFF. CDR3 in DNA: TGTGCCAGCAGCTTGGGGGGTCCCGGGGAGCTGTTTTTT.

This clonotype came up a few times. V is TRBV7-2 and J is TRBJ2-3, with TRBD1 matching over 10 bases. CDR3 length equals 17 residues. V lost 0 bases and J lost 3; bases outside the gene matches: 6. The V gene's germline CDR1 is SGHTA and CDR2 FQGNSA. The CDR3 DNA is TGTGCCAGCAGCTTAGCGTACCGGGACAGGGGTACAGATACGCAGTATTTT. This codes for CASSLAYRDRGTDTQYF.

This clonotype showed up just a few times. V and J are TRBV3-1 and TRBJ1-1; possible D gene TRBD1, 5 bases. V was cut by 3 bases and J by 4 bases, with 12 bases left in between. This CDR3 is 14 amino acids long. Per germline, CDR1 LGHDT and CDR2 YNNKEL (reference sequence). CDR3 nucleotides: TGTGCCAGCAGCCAGGGAGGGGTGGGCACTGAAGCTTTCTTT. This sequence encodes CASSQGGVGTEAFF.

This clonotype was counted at least ten times. This chain uses TRBV18 with TRBJ1-1; weak D call: TRBD1 (6 bases). Germline CDR1 is KGHSH and CDR2 is LQKENI. This CDR3 is 15 amino acids long. Deletions cut 0 bases from V and 1 base from J, with 9 bases between. As DNA, the CDR3 is TGTGCCAGCTCACCACCGCGGGGGGCGAACACTGAAGCTTTCTTT. Protein sequence: CASSPPRGANTEAFF.

Many counts were recorded for this clonotype. The J gene is TRBJ2-5, the V gene TRBV15, with a tentative D call TRBD1 (6 bases). The CDR3 covers 15 residues. CDR1 is LNHNV, CDR2 YYDKDF, per germline (reference sequence). Trimming left V 1 base short and J 3 bases short, with 12 bases between. The CDR3 protein is CATSRARGSEETQYF. The CDR3 DNA follows: TGTGCCACCAGCAGAGCCAGGGGATCCGAAGAGACCCAGTACTTC.

This clonotype showed up just a few times. This chain connects TRBV6-6 to TRBJ2-2; D not resolved. CDR3 length: 13 amino acids. With 6 bases removed from V and 0 bases from J, the gap between germline ends came to 5 bases. CDR1 is MNHNY, CDR2 SVGAGI, per germline (reference sequence). Written as DNA, the CDR3 is TGTGCCAGCAGGGACGCGAACACCGGGGAGCTGTTTTTT. Translation: CASRDANTGELFF.

The rearrangement joins TRBV7-3 to TRBJ2-3, with D uncertain. The V end lost 3 bases, the J end lost 0 bases, and 16 bases lay between the germline ends. Germline assignment: CDR1 SGHTA and CDR2 FQGTGA. The CDR3 has 17 amino acids. The CDR3 loop reads CASSFELLVPSTDTQYF. The CDR3 DNA is TGTGCCAGCAGCTTTGAGTTGTTGGTCCCTAGCACAGATACGCAGTATTTT.

For this clonotype: One base away lies a much larger clone, so this may be a sequencing read error. Because the CDR3 is missing its conserved closing phenylalanine or tryptophan, this is likely a read error. The chain couples TRBV14 to TRBJ2-3; no firm D call. The germline CDR1 and CDR2 sequences are SGHDN and FVKESK. V gave up 5 bases and J gave up 5 bases, with 5 bases separating them. The CDR3 sequence is 11 residues long. Here the CDR3 DNA reads TGTGCCAGCAGCTCCGGAGATACGCAGTATATT. Translated, it gives CASSSGDTQYI.

This clonotype has ten or more counts. The chain combines TRBV18 with TRBJ2-7; 10 bases fit TRBD1. The CDR3 runs 16 residues. Germline CDR1 is KGHSH and CDR2 is LQKENI. The trim removed 4 bases at V and 0 bases at J, leaving 6 bases unmatched. CDR3 nucleotides: TGTGCCAGCTCACTGACCGGGACAGGGGCCTCCTACGAGCAGTACTTC. Amino acid sequence: CASSLTGTGASYEQYF.

The V gene is TRBV12-3 or TRBV12-4, the J gene TRBJ1-1, with D possibly being TRBD1 (5 bases). The V gene lost 2 bases and the J gene lost 4 bases, with 8 bases spanning the gap. The CDR3 has 13 residues. The CDR3, as DNA: TGTGCCAGCAGTTTACGCGGGACCACTGAAGCTTTCTTT. Its protein product is CASSLRGTTEAFF.

This clonotype was observed many times. The chain combines TRBV4-1 with TRBJ2-7; 8 nucleotides align to TRBD1. Germline V lookup: CDR1 MGHRA, CDR2 YSYEKL. The CDR3 length is 15 residues. V lost 4 bases, J lost 4 bases, and 9 bases stayed unmatched. The DNA for the CDR3 is TGCGCCAGCAGCCTTTCCGGGACAGGAGCGTACGAGCAGTACTTC. It translates to CASSLSGTGAYEQYF.

This clonotype has only a few counts. This rearrangement joins TRBV3-1 to TRBJ2-7; tentative D call: TRBD2 (5 bases). Trimming took 2 bases from V and 6 from J, leaving 11 bases between them. The germline gives CDR1 LGHDT, CDR2 YNNKEL (reference sequence). The CDR3 is made up of 13 amino acids. The CDR3, as DNA: TGTGCCAGCAGCCAATCGTCCGGGGTCGAGCAGTACTTC. Its translation: CASSQSSGVEQYF.

This clonotype was recorded a few times. As DNA, the CDR3 is TGTGCCAGCAGTGACTTGGGGGGGTACAATGAGCAGTTCTTC. Protein: CASSDLGGYNEQFF. The chain has TRBV6-4 and TRBJ2-1; the match to TRBD2 covers 7 bases. The CDR3 spans 14 residues. CDR1 and CDR2 from the germline V gene are MRHNA and SNTAGT. J was trimmed by 4 bases and V by 1 base; bases with no gene match: 1.

This clonotype was detected ten times or more. The V gene is TRBV28, the J gene TRBJ1-3; D remains ambiguous. This CDR3 comprises 13 residues. V lost 3 bases to trimming and J lost 8 bases, with 11 bases between them. Germline V gene lookup returns CDR1 MDHEN and CDR2 SYDVKM. CDR3 sequence (DNA): TGTGCCAGCAGTTTTACCGATCGGGACACCATATATTTT. Protein sequence: CASSFTDRDTIYF.

This clonotype has just one count. The gene calls are TRBV5-1 and TRBJ1-3; D remains unclear. The V gene's germline CDR1 is SGHRS and CDR2 YFSETQ. The V end was cut by 0 bases, the J end by 0 bases, with 13 bases between. The length of the CDR3 is 17 residues. CDR3 nucleotide sequence: TGCGCCAGCAGCTTGGAATCAGGATGGGGCTCTGGAAACACCATATATTTT. Residues: CASSLESGWGSGNTIYF.

Of note for this clonotype: Possible read error: a much larger clone is one base away. This chain connects TRBV5-1 to TRBJ1-5; D unresolved. The CDR3 sequence is 13 residues long. The germline V gene has CDR1 SGHRS and CDR2 YFSETQ. CDR3 nucleotide sequence: TGCACCAGCAGCTTTTCAGGAAATCAGCCCCAGCATTTT. Translating gives CTSSFSGNQPQHF.

V gene TRBV9 combines with J gene TRBJ2-5; possible D gene TRBD1, 8 bases. The germline V gene encodes CDR1 SGDLS and CDR2 YYNGEE. The CDR3 totals 15 residues. The V end was cut by 0 bases, the J end by 5 bases, with 14 bases between. DNA for the CDR3: TGTGCCAGCAGCGTAGTCGGACAGGGAGGGGAGACCCAGTACTTC. Amino acids: CASSVVGQGGETQYF.

This clonotype was detected ten times or more. This rearrangement joins TRBV12-3 or TRBV12-4 to TRBJ2-1; 8 bases are a match to TRBD1. This CDR3 region has 16 residues. After removal of 7 bases from V and 4 bases from J, the junction contained 12 bases not matched to a gene. The CDR3 reads CASNSRGTGIYNEQFF. DNA for the CDR3: TGTGCCAGCAACAGTAGGGGGACAGGTATTTACAATGAGCAGTTCTTC.

The rearrangement links TRBV7-9 to TRBJ2-5; D possibly corresponds to TRBD2 (5 bases). Per germline, CDR1 SEHNR and CDR2 FQNEAQ (reference sequence). There are 14 residues in the CDR3. V lost 2 bases and J lost 4, with 11 bases in between. The CDR3 bases are TGTGCCAGCAGCTTACACGGGGAATTAGAGACCCAGTACTTC. Translation: CASSLHGELETQYF.

This clonotype was detected a few times. The chain has TRBV7-2 and TRBJ2-1; possible D gene TRBD1, 5 bases. V lost 5 bases and J 0 bases, leaving 11 bases between the germline ends. The CDR3 runs 15 residues. CDR1 and CDR2 from the germline V gene are SGHTA and FQGNSA. This CDR3 is CASSLTGDSYNEQFF. The CDR3 coding sequence is TGTGCCAGCAGCCTTACAGGAGACTCCTACAATGAGCAGTTCTTC.

The chain couples TRBV5-1 to TRBJ2-7, with TRBD2 matching 12 bases. The CDR3 is made up of 14 amino acids. V dropped 4 bases and J dropped 4; count of bases not matched to a gene: 3. The germline V gene has CDR1 SGHRS and CDR2 YFSETQ. In nucleotides, the CDR3 is TGCGCCAGCAGCCGGACTAGCGGGGAATACGAGCAGTACTTC. Encoded protein: CASSRTSGEYEQYF.

This clonotype was seen ten or more times. In nucleotides, the CDR3 is TGTGCCAGCAGCCCGAGGGGAGGACAGGGGGATGGCTACACCTTC. It is translated as CASSPRGGQGDGYTF. The chain has TRBV7-3 and TRBJ1-2; 10 bases agree with TRBD1. V shed 5 bases, J shed 6 bases, and the junction held 9 bases outside the gene matches. The length of the CDR3 is 15 residues. Germline CDR1 is SGHTA and CDR2 is FQGTGA.

The table lists this clonotype with a few counts. V and J are TRBV2 and TRBJ2-3; D remains ambiguous. The germline V and J ends were trimmed by 2 bases and 7 bases, with 10 bases remaining between them. This CDR3 has 13 residues. Germline V gives CDR1 SNHLY, CDR2 FYNNEI. CDR3 residues: CASSETRPYTQYF. The CDR3 DNA is TGTGCCAGCAGTGAAACCCGCCCGTATACGCAGTATTTT.